The entry below gives a single T cell receptor (beta chain) sequence along with its context. This sample is drawn from a study of blood T cell repertoires in COVID-19. Assay used: immunoSEQ multiplex PCR; TCRdb lists only in-frame clones, some missing. The repertoire has 150,000 to 180,000 clones, around nine tenths of them found once; the top ten carry around 2.5%. Trimming pared 7 bases from V and 4 bases from J, leaving 14 bases between. Germline-derived CDR1 and CDR2 are SGHNT and YYREEE (reference sequence). The CDR3 covers 13 residues. The clonotype was recovered from a woman in her 70s with acute or convalescent COVID-19. This sequence joins TRBV5-4 and TRBJ1-2, with a possible D match to TRBD1 (5 bases). Sequences were obtained from peripheral blood. CDR3: CASSDPGVYGYTF. The CDR3 bases are TGTGCCAGCTCCGACCCGGGGGTCTATGGCTACACCTTC.